This T cell receptor beta chain was recorded in a study of brain T cells in children with intractable seizures. This clone showed up just once. Sequenced by immunoSEQ multiplex PCR; TCRdb stores in-frame clones only, minus some. Of hundreds of thousands of clones listed, about 93% were seen once; the top ten hold 5.7%. Time point described: blood from clinic visit 5 months post-surgery; TSC patient then seizure free. Only cases whose brain tissue showed the highest T cell transcript signatures were sequenced. J gave up 4 bases and V 3 bases, and 7 bases lay outside the gene matches. Germline CDR1 SGHAT, CDR2 FQNNGV. The CDR3 consists of 17 residues.

The sample consisted of peripheral blood, taken 5 to 6 months after surgery. The sequence was collected from a boy less than two years old with tuberous sclerosis and intractable seizures. This sequence joins TRBV11-2 and TRBJ2-7; 15 bases line up with TRBD2. CDR3 coding DNA: TGTGCCAGCAGCTTCAACGCGGGACTAGCGGGGGGTTACGAGCAGTACTTC. This sequence encodes CASSFNAGLAGGYEQYF. Full variable domain (rest looked up from reference TRBV11-2 and TRBJ2-7): EAGVAQSPRYKIIEKRQSVAFWCNPISGHATLYWYQQILGQGPKLLIQFQNNGVVDDSQLPKDRFSAERLKGVDSTLKIQPAKLEDSAVYLCASSFNAGLAGGYEQYFGPGTRLTVT.